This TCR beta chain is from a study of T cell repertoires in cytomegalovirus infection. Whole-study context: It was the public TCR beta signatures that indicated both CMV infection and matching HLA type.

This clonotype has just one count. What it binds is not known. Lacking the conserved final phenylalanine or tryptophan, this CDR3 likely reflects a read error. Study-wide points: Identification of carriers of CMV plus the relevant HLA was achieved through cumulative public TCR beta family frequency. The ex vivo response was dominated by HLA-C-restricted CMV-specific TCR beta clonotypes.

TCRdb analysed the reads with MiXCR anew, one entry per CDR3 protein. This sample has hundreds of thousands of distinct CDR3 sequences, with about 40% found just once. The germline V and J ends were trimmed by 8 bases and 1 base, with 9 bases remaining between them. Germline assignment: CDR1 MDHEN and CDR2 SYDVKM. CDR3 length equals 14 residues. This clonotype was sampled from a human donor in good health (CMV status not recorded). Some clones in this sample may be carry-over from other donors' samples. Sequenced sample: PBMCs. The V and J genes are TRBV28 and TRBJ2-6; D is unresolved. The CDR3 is CASHGLSGANVLTL. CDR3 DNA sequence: TGTGCCAGCCATGGCCTGTCTGGGGCCAACGTCCTGACTTTA.